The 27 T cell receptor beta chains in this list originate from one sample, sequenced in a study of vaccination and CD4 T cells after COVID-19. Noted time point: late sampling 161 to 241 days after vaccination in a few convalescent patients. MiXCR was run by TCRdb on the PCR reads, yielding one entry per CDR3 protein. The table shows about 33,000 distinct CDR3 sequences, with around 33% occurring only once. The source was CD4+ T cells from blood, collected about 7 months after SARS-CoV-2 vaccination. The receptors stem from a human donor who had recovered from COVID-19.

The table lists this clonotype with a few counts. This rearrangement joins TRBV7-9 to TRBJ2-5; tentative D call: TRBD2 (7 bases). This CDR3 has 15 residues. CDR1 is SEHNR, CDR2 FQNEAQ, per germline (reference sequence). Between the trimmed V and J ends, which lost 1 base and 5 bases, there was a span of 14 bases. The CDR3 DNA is TGTGCCAGCAGCTTAGGCTCAGGGGAGGGGGAGACCCAGTACTTC. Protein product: CASSLGSGEGETQYF.

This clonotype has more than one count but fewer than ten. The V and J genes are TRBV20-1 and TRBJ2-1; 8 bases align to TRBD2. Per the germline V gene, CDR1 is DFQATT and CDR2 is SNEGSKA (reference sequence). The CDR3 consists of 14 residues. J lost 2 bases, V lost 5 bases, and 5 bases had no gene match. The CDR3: CSAAPGLAYNEQFF. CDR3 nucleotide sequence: TGCAGTGCTGCTCCGGGACTAGCCTACAATGAGCAGTTCTTC.

The CDR3 spells CSVEDFRDSNNEQFF. As DNA, the CDR3 is TGCAGCGTTGAAGATTTTCGGGATTCGAACAATGAGCAGTTCTTC. The V and J genes are TRBV29-1 and TRBJ2-1; D may be TRBD2 (5 bases). The CDR3 totals 15 residues. Trimming pared 0 bases from V and 5 bases from J, leaving 14 bases between. The V gene's germline CDR1 is SQVTM and CDR2 ANQGSEA.

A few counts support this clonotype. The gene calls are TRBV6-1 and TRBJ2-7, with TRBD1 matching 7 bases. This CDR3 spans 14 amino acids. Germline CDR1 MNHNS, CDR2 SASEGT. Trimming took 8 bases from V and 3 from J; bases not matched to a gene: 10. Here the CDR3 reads CASWPRQGVYEQYF. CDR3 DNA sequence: TGTGCCAGCTGGCCGAGGCAGGGGGTCTACGAGCAGTACTTC.

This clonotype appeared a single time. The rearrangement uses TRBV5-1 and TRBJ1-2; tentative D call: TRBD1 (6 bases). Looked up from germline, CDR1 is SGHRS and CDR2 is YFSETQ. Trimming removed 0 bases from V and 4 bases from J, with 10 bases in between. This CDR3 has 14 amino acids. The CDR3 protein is CASSLGGTTYGYTF. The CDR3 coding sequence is TGCGCCAGCAGCTTGGGCGGGACAACCTATGGCTACACCTTC. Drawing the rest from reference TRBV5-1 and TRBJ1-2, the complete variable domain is KAGVTQTPRYLIKTRGQQVTLSCSPISGHRSVSWYQQTPGQGLQFLFEYFSETQRNKGNFPGRFSGRQFSNSRSEMNVSTLELGDSALYLCASSLGGTTYGYTFGSGTRLTVV.

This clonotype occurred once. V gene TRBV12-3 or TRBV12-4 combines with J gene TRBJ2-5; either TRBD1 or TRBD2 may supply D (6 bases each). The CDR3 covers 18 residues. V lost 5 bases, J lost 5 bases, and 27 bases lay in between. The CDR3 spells CASSANGGTGQSPETQYF. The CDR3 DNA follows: TGTGCCAGCAGTGCAAACGGGGGCACTGGACAGTCTCCGGAGACCCAGTACTTC.

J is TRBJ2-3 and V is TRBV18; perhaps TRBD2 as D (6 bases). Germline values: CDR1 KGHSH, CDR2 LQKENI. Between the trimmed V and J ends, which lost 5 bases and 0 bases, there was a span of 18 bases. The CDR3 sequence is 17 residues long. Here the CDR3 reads CASSMSSAGTSTDTQYF. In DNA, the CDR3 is TGTGCCAGCTCAATGTCTAGCGCAGGTACTAGCACAGATACGCAGTATTTT.

The CDR3 sequence is CASRGTGDYEQYF. CDR3 coding DNA: TGTGCCAGCAGGGGGACAGGGGACTACGAGCAGTACTTC. The rearrangement joins TRBV2 to TRBJ2-7; 10 nucleotides line up with TRBD1. This CDR3 is 13 amino acids long. V was clipped by 6 bases and J by 3 bases; unmatched bases: 2. Germline V lookup: CDR1 SNHLY, CDR2 FYNNEI.

CDR3 sequence reads: CASSYRLAGDTQYF. The CDR3 nucleotides read TGTGCCAGCAGCTATAGACTAGCGGGGGATACGCAGTATTTT. The chain uses TRBV7-9 and TRBJ2-3; 11 positions agree with TRBD2. The CDR3 covers 14 residues. Looked up from germline, CDR1 is SEHNR and CDR2 is FQNEAQ (reference sequence). V shed 4 bases and J 6 bases; nucleotides not matched to a gene: 3. The full variable domain, in which reference TRBV7-9 and TRBJ2-3 provide the parts outside the CDR3, is DTGVSQNPRHKITKRGQNVTFRCDPISEHNRLYWYRQTLGQGPEFLTYFQNEAQLEKSRLLSDRFSAERPKGSFSTLEIQRTEQGDSAMYLCASSYRLAGDTQYFGPGTRLTVL.

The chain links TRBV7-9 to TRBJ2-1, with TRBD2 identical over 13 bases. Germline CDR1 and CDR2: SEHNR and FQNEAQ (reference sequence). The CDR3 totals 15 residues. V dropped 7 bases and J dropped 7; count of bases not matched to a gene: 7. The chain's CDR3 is CASTTMGLAGNEQFF. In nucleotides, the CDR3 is TGTGCCAGCACCACTATGGGACTAGCGGGAAATGAGCAGTTCTTC.

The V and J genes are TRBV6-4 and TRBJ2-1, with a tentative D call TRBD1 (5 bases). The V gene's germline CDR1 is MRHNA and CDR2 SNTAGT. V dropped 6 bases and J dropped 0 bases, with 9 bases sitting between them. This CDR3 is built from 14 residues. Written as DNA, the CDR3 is TGTGCCAGCAGCCAGGACAACTCCTACAATGAGCAGTTCTTC. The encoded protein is CASSQDNSYNEQFF.

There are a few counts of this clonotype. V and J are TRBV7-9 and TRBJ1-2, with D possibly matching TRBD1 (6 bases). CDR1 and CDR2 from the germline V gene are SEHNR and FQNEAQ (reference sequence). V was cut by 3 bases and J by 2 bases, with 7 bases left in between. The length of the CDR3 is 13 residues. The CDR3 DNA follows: TGTGCCAGCAGCTTCACAGGGAACTATGGCTACACCTTC. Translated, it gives CASSFTGNYGYTF.

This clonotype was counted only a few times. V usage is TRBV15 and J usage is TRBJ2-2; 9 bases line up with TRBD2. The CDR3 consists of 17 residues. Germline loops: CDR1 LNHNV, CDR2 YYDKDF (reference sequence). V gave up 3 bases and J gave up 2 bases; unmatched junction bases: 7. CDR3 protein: CATSRLLAGLNTGELFF. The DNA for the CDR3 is TGTGCCACCAGCAGGCTCCTAGCGGGACTCAACACCGGGGAGCTGTTTTTT.

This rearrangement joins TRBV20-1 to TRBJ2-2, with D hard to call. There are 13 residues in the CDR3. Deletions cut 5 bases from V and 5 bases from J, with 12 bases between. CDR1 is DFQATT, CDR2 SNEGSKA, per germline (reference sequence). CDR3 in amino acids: CSAPLDGTGELFF. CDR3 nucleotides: TGCAGTGCTCCCCTCGACGGGACCGGGGAGCTGTTTTTT.

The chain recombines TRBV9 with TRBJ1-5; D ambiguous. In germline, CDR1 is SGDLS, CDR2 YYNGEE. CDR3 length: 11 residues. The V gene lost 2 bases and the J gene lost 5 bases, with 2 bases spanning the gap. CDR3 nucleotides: TGTGCCAGCAGCGTCCATCAGCCCCAGCATTTT. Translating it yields CASSVHQPQHF.

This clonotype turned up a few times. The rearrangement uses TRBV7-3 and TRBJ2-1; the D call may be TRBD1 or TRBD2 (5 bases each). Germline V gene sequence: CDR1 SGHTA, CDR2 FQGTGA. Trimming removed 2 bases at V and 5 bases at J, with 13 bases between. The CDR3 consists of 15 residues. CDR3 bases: TGTGCCAGCAGCTTACTCGGGGCGGCGGACAATGAGCAGTTCTTC. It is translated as CASSLLGAADNEQFF. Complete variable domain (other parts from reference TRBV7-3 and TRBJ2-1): GAGVSQTPSNKVTEKGKYVELRCDPISGHTALYWYRQSLGQGPEFLIYFQGTGAADDSGLPNDRFFAVRPEGSVSTLKIQRTERGDSAVYLCASSLLGAADNEQFFGPGTRLTVL.

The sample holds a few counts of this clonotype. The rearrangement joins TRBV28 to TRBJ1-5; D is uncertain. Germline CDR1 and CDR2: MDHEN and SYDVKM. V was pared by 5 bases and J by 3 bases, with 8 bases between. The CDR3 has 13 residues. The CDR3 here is CASSPGLNQPQHF. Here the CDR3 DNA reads TGTGCCAGCAGTCCGGGCCTCAATCAGCCCCAGCATTTT.

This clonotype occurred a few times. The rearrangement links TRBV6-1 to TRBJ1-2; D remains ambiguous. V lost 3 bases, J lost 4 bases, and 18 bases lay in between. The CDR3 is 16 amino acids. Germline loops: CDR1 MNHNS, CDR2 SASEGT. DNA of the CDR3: TGTGCCAGCAGTGACTCTGCCATGGCAGGCTCCTATGGCTACACCTTC. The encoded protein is CASSDSAMAGSYGYTF.

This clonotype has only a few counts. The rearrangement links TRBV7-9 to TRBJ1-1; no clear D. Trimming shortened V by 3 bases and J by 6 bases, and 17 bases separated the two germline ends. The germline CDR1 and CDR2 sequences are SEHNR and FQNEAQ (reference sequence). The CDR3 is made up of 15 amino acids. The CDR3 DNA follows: TGTGCCAGCAGCTTCCTCGGCGACCGCGATGCTGAAGCTTTCTTT. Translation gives CASSFLGDRDAEAFF.

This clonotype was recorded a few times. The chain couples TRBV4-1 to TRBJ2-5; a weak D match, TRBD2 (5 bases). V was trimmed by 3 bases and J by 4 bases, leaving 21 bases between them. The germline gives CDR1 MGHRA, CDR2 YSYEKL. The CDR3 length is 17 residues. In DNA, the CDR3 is TGCGCCAGCAGCCAGCCCTATCGGGGTGGTGAAGGAGAGACCCAGTACTTC. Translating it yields CASSQPYRGGEGETQYF.

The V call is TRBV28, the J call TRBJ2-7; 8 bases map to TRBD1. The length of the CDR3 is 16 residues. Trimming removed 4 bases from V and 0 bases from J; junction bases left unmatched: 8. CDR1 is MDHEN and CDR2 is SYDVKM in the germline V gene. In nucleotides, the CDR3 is TGTGCCAGCAGTTCACCGGGACAGGCAACCTCCTACGAGCAGTACTTC. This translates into CASSSPGQATSYEQYF.

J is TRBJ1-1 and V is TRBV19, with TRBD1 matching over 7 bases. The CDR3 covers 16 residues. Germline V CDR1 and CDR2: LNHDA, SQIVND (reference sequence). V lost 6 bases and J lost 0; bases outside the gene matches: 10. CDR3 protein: CASRRQGMAMNTEAFF. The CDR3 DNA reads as TGTGCCAGTAGAAGACAGGGCATGGCTATGAACACTGAAGCTTTCTTT. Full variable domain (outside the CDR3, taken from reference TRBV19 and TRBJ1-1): DGGITQSPKYLFRKEGQNVTLSCEQNLNHDAMYWYRQDPGQGLRLIYYSQIVNDFQKGDIAEGYSVSREKKESFPLTVTSAQKNPTAFYLCASRRQGMAMNTEAFFGQGTRLTVV.

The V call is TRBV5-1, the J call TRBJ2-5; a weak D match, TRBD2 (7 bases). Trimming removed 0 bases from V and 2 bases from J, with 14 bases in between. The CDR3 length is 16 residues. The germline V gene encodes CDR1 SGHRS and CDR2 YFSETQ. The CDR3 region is CASSLEGGTAQETQYF. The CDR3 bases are TGCGCCAGCAGCTTGGAGGGGGGGACGGCACAAGAGACCCAGTACTTC.

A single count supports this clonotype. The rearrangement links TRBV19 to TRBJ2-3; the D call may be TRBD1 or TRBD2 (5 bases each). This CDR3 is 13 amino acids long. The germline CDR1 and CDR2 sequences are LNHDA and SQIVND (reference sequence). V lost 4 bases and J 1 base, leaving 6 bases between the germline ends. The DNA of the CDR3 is TGTGCCAGTAGTAAGGGACGCACAGATACGCAGTATTTT. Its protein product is CASSKGRTDTQYF. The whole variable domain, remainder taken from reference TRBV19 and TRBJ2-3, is DGGITQSPKYLFRKEGQNVTLSCEQNLNHDAMYWYRQDPGQGLRLIYYSQIVNDFQKGDIAEGYSVSREKKESFPLTVTSAQKNPTAFYLCASSKGRTDTQYFGPGTRLTVL.

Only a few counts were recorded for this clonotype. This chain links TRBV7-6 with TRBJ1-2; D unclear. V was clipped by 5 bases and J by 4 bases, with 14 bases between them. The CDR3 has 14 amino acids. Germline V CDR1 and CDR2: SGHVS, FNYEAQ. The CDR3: CASSPAGFLYGYTF. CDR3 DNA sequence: TGTGCCAGCAGCCCAGCCGGTTTTCTCTATGGCTACACCTTC.

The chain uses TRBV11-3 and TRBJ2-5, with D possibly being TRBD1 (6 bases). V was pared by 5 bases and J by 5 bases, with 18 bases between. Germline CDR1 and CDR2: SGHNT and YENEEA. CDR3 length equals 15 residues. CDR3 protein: CASSRRGRGSETQYF. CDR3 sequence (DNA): TGTGCCAGCAGCCGTAGGGGGAGAGGCTCGGAGACCCAGTACTTC.

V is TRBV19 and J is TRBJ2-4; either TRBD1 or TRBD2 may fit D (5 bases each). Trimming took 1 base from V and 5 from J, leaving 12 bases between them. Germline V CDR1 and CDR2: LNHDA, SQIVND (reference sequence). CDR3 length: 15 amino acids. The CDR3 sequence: CASSIGGREQNIQYF. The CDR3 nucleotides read TGTGCCAGTAGTATAGGGGGCCGGGAACAAAACATTCAGTACTTC.